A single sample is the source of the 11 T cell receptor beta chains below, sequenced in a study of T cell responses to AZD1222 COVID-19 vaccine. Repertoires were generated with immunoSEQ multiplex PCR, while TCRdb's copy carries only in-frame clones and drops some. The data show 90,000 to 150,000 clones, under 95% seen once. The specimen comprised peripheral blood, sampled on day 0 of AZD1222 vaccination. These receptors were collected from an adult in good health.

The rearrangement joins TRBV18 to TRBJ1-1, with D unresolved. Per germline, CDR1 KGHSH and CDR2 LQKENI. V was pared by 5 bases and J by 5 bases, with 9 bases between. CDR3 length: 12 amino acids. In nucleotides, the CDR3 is TGTGCCAGCTCAAGGACGGAAACTGAAGCTTTCTTT. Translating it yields CASSRTETEAFF.

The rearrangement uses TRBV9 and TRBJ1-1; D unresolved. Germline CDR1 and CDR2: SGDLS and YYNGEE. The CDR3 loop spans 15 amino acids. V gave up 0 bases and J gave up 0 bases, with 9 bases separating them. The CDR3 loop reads CASSVAADMNTEAFF. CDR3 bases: TGTGCCAGCAGCGTAGCGGCAGACATGAACACTGAAGCTTTCTTT.

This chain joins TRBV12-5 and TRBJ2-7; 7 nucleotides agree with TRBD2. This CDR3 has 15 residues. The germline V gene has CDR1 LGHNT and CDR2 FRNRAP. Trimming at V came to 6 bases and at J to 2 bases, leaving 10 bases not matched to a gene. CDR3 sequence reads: CASGAGEGLTYEQYF. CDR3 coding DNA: TGTGCTAGTGGAGCCGGGGAGGGTTTAACCTACGAGCAGTACTTC. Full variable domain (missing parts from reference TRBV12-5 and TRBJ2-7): DARVTQTPRHKVTEMGQEVTMRCQPILGHNTVFWYRQTMMQGLELLAYFRNRAPLDDSGMPKDRFSAEMPDATLATLKIQPSEPRDSAVYFCASGAGEGLTYEQYFGPGTRLTVT.

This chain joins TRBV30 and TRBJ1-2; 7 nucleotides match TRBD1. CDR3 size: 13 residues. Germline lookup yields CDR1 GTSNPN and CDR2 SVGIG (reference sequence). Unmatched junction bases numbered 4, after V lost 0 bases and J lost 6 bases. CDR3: CAWSVTGEDGYTF. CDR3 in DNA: TGTGCCTGGAGTGTCACAGGGGAGGATGGCTACACCTTC.

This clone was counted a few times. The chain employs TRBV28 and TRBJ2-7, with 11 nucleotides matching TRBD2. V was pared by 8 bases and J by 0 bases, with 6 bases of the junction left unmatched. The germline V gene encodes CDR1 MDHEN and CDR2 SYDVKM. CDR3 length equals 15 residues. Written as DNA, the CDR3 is TGTGCCAGCTTAGCGGGAGGGAGGAGCTCCTACGAGCAGTACTTC. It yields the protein CASLAGGRSSYEQYF.

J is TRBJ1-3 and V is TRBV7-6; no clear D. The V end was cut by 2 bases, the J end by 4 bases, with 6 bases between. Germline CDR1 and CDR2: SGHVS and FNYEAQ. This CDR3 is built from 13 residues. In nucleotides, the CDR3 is TGTGCCAGCAGCTTAAGTGAAGGAAACACCATATATTTT. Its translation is CASSLSEGNTIYF.

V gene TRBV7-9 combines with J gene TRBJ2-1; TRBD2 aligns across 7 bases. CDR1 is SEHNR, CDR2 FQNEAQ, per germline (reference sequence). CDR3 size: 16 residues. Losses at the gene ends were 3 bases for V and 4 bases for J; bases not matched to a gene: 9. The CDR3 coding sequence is TGTGCCAGCAGCTTTAGGCGAAGTAGCGGGTACAATGAGCAGTTCTTC. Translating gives CASSFRRSSGYNEQFF.

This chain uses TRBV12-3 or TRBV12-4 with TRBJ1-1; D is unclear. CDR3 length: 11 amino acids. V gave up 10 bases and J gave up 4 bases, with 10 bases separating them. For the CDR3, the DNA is TGTGCCACCCGGGTGGGCACTGAAGCTTTCTTT. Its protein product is CATRVGTEAFF.

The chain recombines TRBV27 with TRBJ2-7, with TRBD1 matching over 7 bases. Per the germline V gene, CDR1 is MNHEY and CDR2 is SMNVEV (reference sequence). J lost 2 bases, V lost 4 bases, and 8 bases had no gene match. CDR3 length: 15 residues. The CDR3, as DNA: TGTGCCAGCAGTTCCTGGGTCGGGACAGCCTACGAGCAGTACTTC. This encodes CASSSWVGTAYEQYF.

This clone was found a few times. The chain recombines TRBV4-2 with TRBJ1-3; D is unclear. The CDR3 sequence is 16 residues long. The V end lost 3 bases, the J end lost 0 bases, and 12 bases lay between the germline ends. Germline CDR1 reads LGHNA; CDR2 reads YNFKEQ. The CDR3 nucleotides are TGTGCCAGCAGCCAGGCCTCTGGGGTCTCTGGAAACACCATATATTTT. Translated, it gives CASSQASGVSGNTIYF.

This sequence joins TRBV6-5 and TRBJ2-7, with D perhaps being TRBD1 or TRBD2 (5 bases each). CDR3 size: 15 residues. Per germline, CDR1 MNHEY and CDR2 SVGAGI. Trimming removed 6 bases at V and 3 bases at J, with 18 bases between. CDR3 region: CASRLTSGAYYEQYF. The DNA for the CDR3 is TGTGCCAGCAGGCTCACCTCCGGGGCATACTACGAGCAGTACTTC.